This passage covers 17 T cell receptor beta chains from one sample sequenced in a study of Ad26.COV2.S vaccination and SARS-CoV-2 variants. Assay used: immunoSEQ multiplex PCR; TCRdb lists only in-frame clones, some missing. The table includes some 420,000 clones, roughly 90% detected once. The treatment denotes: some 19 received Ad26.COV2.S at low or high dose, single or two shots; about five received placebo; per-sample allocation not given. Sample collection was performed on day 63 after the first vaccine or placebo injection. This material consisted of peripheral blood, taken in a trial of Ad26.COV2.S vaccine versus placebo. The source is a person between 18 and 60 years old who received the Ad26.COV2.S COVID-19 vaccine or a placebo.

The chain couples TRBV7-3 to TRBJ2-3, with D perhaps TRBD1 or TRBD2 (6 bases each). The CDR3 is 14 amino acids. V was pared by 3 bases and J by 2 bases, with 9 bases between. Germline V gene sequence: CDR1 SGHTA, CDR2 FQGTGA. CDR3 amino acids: CASSFRGLTDTQYF. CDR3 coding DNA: TGTGCCAGCAGCTTTCGGGGGCTCACAGATACGCAGTATTTT.

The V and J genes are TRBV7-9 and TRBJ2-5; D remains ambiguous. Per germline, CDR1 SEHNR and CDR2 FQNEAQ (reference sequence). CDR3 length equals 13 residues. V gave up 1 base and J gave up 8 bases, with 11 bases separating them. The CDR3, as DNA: TGTGCCAGCAGCTTAGAATTGGCAGCAACCCAGTACTTC. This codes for CASSLELAATQYF.

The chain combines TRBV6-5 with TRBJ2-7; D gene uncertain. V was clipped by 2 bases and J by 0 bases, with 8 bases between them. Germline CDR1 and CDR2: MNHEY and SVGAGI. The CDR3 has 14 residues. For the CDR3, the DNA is TGTGCCAGCAGTTACGGCTTCGGCTCCTACGAGCAGTACTTC. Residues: CASSYGFGSYEQYF.

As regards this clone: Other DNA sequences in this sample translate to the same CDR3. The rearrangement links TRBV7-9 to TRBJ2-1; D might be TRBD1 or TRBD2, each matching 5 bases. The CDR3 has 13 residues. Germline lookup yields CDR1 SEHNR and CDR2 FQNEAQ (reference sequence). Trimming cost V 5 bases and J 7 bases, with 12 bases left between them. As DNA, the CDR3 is TGTGCCAGCAGCCCCCCGGGACGAAATGAGCAGTTCTTC. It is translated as CASSPPGRNEQFF.

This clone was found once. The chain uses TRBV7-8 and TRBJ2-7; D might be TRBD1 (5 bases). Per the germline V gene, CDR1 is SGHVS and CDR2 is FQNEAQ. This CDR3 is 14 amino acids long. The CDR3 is CAFLGAPPKYEQYF. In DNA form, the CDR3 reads TGTGCTTTTTTAGGGGCGCCTCCCAAGTACGAGCAGTACTTC.

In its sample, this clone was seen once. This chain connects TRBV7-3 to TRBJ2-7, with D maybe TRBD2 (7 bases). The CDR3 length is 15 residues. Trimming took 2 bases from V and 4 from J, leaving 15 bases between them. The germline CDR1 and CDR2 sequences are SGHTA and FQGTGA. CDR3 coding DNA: TGTGCCAGCAGCTTATCTCCGGGGGGCCCATACGAGCAGTACTTC. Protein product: CASSLSPGGPYEQYF.

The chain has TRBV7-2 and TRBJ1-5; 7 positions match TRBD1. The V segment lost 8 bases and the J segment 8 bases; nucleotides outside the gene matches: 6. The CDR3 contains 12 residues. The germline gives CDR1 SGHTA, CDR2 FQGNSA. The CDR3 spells CASGTAREPQHF. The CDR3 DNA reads TGTGCCAGCGGGACAGCGCGCGAGCCCCAGCATTTT.

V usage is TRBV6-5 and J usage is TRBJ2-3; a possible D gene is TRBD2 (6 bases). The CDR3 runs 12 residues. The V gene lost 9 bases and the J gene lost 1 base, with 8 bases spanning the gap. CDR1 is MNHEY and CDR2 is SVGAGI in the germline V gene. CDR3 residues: CASGGGTDTQYF. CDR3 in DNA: TGTGCCAGTGGCGGGGGCACAGATACGCAGTATTTT.

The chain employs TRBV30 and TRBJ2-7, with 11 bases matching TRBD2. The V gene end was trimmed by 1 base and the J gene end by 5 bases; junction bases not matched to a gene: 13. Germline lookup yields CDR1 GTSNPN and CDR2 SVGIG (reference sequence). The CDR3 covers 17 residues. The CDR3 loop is CAWSALLAGAKEHEQYF. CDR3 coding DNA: TGTGCCTGGAGTGCCCTACTAGCGGGGGCCAAAGAACACGAGCAGTACTTC. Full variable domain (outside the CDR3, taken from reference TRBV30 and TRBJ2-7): SQTIHQWPATLVQPVGSPLSLECTVEGTSNPNLYWYRQAAGRGLQLLFYSVGIGQISSEVPQNLSASRPQDRQFILSSKKLLLSDSGFYLCAWSALLAGAKEHEQYFGPGTRLTVT.

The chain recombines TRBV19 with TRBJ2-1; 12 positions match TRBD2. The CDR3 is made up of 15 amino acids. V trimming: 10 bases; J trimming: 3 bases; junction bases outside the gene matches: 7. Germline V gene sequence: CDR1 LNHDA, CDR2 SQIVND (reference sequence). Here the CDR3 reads CATTLAGGIYNEQFF. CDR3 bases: TGTGCCACCACCCTAGCGGGGGGGATCTACAATGAGCAGTTCTTC.

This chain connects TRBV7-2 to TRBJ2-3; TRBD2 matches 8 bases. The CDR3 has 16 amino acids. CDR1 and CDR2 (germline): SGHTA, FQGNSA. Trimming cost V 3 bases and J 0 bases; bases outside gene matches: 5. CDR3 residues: CASSLLAGPSTDTQYF. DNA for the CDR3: TGTGCCAGCAGCTTGTTAGCGGGGCCTAGCACAGATACGCAGTATTTT.

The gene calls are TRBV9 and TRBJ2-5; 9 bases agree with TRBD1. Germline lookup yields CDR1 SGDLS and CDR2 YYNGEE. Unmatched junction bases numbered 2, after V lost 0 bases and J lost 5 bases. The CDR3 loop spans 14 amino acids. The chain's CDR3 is CASSVGGTGETQYF. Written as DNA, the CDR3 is TGTGCCAGCAGCGTAGGAGGGACAGGGGAGACCCAGTACTTC.

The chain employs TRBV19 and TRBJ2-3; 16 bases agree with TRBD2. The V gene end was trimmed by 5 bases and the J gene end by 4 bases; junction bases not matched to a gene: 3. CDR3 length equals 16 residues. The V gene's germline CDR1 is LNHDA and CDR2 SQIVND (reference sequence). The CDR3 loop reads CASSGTSGGAADTQYF. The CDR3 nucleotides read TGTGCCAGTAGTGGGACTAGCGGGGGGGCGGCAGATACGCAGTATTTT. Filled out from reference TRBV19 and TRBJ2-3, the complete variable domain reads DGGITQSPKYLFRKEGQNVTLSCEQNLNHDAMYWYRQDPGQGLRLIYYSQIVNDFQKGDIAEGYSVSREKKESFPLTVTSAQKNPTAFYLCASSGTSGGAADTQYFGPGTRLTVL.

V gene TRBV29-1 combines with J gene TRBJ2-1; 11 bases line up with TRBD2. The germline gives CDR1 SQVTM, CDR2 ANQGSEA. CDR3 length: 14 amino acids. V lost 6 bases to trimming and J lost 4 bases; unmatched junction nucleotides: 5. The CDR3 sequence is CSVPTSGAYNEQFF. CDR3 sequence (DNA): TGCAGCGTCCCGACTAGCGGGGCGTACAATGAGCAGTTCTTC.

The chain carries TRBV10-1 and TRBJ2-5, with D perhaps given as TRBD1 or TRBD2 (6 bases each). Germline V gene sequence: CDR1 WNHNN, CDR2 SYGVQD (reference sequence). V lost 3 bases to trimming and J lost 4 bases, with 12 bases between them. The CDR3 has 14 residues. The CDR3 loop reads CASSDPGAGETQYF. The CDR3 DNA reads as TGCGCCAGCAGTGACCCGGGGGCGGGAGAGACCCAGTACTTC.

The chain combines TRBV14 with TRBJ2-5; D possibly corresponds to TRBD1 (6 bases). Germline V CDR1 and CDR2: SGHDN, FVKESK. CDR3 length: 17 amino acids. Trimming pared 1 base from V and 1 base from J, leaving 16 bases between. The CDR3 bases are TGTGCCAGCAGCCAAGCCCGGGGTCGAGGGGGCCAAGAGACCCAGTACTTC. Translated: CASSQARGRGGQETQYF. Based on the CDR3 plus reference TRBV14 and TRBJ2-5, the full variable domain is EAGVTQFPSHSVIEKGQTVTLRCDPISGHDNLYWYRRVMGKEIKFLLHFVKESKQDESGMPNNRFLAERTGGTYSTLKVQPAELEDSGVYFCASSQARGRGGQETQYFGPGTRLLVL.

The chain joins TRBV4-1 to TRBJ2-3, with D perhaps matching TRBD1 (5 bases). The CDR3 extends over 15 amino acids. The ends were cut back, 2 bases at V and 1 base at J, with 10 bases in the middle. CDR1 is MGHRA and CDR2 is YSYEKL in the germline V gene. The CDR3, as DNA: TGCGCCAGCAGCCAACAGGGAAGCGGCACAGATACGCAGTATTTT. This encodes CASSQQGSGTDTQYF.